The 26 T cell receptor beta chains below all came from one sample that was sequenced in a study of T-cell reconstitution after alpha-beta-depleted transplantation in children. Unique molecular identifiers were incorporated during preparation of the TCRbeta library. In TCRdb, the PCR reads were re-called with MiXCR into one record per CDR3 protein. The top ten hold 28% of the sample, which has about a million distinct CDR3 sequences, roughly 31% seen once. The sample consisted of PBMCs, mostly from graft donor cells, taken 360 days after TCRalphabeta/CD19-depleted stem cell transplant. The receptors here all came from a boy in the first two years of life who had a stem cell transplant for SCID, so the T cells may come from the graft donor.

The chain couples TRBV6-2 or TRBV6-3 to TRBJ2-2; no reliable D call. Looked up from germline, CDR1 is MNHEY and CDR2 is SVGEGT. The CDR3 extends over 15 amino acids. V was pared by 2 bases and J by 8 bases, with 15 bases between. The CDR3 region is CASSYATHASGELFF. The CDR3, as DNA: TGTGCCAGCAGTTACGCGACTCACGCTTCGGGGGAGCTGTTTTTT.

Points on this clonotype: A junction boundary mismatches the germline segment, possibly from a read error. The chain uses TRBV4-2 and TRBJ2-2; 8 nucleotides line up with TRBD2. The germline gives CDR1 LGHNA, CDR2 YNFKEQ. The CDR3 is 16 residues long. The CDR3 DNA is TGTGCCACCAGCCACGTGGGACTAGGAGACACCGGGGAGCTGTTTTTT. As protein: CATSHVGLGDTGELFF.

V and J are TRBV10-2 and TRBJ2-7, with D maybe TRBD2 (5 bases). CDR3 length: 16 amino acids. Trimming stripped 8 bases from V and 4 bases from J, with 24 bases between. From germline, CDR1 is WSHSY and CDR2 SAAADI. The CDR3 sequence is CASGGAGRRNPYEQYF. The CDR3 region has the DNA TGCGCCAGCGGAGGCGCTGGCAGACGGAACCCTTACGAGCAGTACTTC.

The chain combines TRBV5-1 with TRBJ2-2; D could derive from TRBD1 or TRBD2 (6 bases each). V was trimmed by 4 bases and J by 5 bases, leaving 15 bases between them. The CDR3 loop spans 15 amino acids. CDR1 and CDR2 from the germline V gene are SGHRS and YFSETQ. This CDR3 is CASSPGTRGTGELFF. Written as DNA, the CDR3 is TGCGCCAGCAGCCCGGGGACACGGGGGACCGGGGAGCTGTTTTTT.

The chain is built from TRBV10-3 and TRBJ2-7, with 7 positions matching TRBD1. From germline, CDR1 is ENHRY and CDR2 SYGVKD. CDR3 length: 14 residues. After removal of 10 bases from V and 5 bases from J, the junction contained 14 bases not matched to a gene. CDR3 sequence (DNA): TGTGCCACTACACGCAAAAATCAGGGGGACGAGCAGTACTTC. Translating it yields CATTRKNQGDEQYF.

This clonotype showed up just a few times. The chain couples TRBV20-1 to TRBJ1-6, with a weak D call TRBD1 (6 bases). The CDR3 covers 16 residues. Per the germline V gene, CDR1 is DFQATT and CDR2 is SNEGSKA (reference sequence). The ends were cut back, 0 bases at V and 7 bases at J, with 16 bases in the middle. Here the CDR3 reads CSARDLWGQRNSPLHF. CDR3 bases: TGCAGTGCTAGAGATCTGTGGGGGCAACGCAATTCACCCCTCCACTTT.

Only a few counts were recorded for this clonotype. The J gene is TRBJ2-5, the V gene TRBV7-7; D is perhaps TRBD1 (6 bases). This CDR3 comprises 15 residues. Trimming stripped 0 bases from V and 4 bases from J, with 12 bases between. Germline V gene sequence: CDR1 SSHAT, CDR2 FNYEAQ (reference sequence). CDR3 loop: CASSLAQDRRETQYF. CDR3 nucleotides: TGTGCCAGCAGCTTAGCGCAAGACAGGAGAGAGACCCAGTACTTC.

This sequence joins TRBV7-2 and TRBJ2-3; no clear D gene. The V gene's germline CDR1 is SGHTA and CDR2 FQGNSA. V dropped 2 bases and J dropped 2 bases, with 14 bases sitting between them. CDR3 size: 16 residues. CDR3 nucleotide sequence: TGTGCCAGCAGCTTATCCAAACAGCGAACCACAGATACGCAGTATTTT. Its protein is CASSLSKQRTTDTQYF. Full variable domain (missing parts from reference TRBV7-2 and TRBJ2-3): GAGVSQSPSNKVTEKGKDVELRCDPISGHTALYWYRQSLGQGLEFLIYFQGNSAPDKSGLPSDRFSAERTGGSVSTLTIQRTQQEDSAVYLCASSLSKQRTTDTQYFGPGTRLTVL.

V and J are TRBV27 and TRBJ2-1; 8 bases map to TRBD2. The CDR3 runs to 17 residues. Germline lookup yields CDR1 MNHEY and CDR2 SMNVEV (reference sequence). The ends lost 5 bases at V and 1 base at J; junction bases unmatched: 10. The CDR3 region is CASSPFPGGLSYNEQFF. The CDR3 DNA reads TGTGCCAGCAGTCCCTTTCCGGGGGGGCTGTCCTACAATGAGCAGTTCTTC.

The rearrangement joins TRBV7-8 to TRBJ2-3, with 8 bases fitting TRBD1. CDR1 and CDR2 from the germline V gene are SGHVS and FQNEAQ. This CDR3 has 17 residues. V lost 3 bases, J lost 2 bases, and 10 bases stayed unmatched. This CDR3 reads CASSFWTGSIFTDTQYF. The CDR3 coding sequence is TGTGCCAGCAGCTTTTGGACAGGGTCAATCTTCACAGATACGCAGTATTTT.

This clonotype came up a few times. The chain combines TRBV5-5 with TRBJ2-7; 9 nucleotides agree with TRBD1. This CDR3 spans 14 amino acids. Per the germline V gene, CDR1 is SGHKS and CDR2 is YYEKEE (reference sequence). V shed 3 bases and J 7 bases; nucleotides not matched to a gene: 8. Here the CDR3 reads CASSWGDRVGEQYF. CDR3 coding DNA: TGTGCCAGCAGCTGGGGGGACAGGGTTGGTGAGCAGTACTTC.

V is TRBV20-1 and J is TRBJ2-1; D is unresolved. V was clipped by 0 bases and J by 10 bases, with 13 bases between them. This CDR3 is 13 amino acids long. Germline V gene sequence: CDR1 DFQATT, CDR2 SNEGSKA (reference sequence). CDR3 in DNA: TGCAGTGCTAGAGATAATGCGCGCCCCGAGCAGTTCTTC. Translation gives CSARDNARPEQFF.

The chain recombines TRBV5-1 with TRBJ2-5, with D perhaps TRBD1 (5 bases). Trimming pared 7 bases from V and 4 bases from J, leaving 17 bases between. Germline V lookup: CDR1 SGHRS, CDR2 YFSETQ. This CDR3 region has 14 residues. The CDR3 protein is CASSVGSDRETQYF. CDR3 nucleotides: TGCGCCAGCTCGGTAGGCTCCGACAGAGAGACCCAGTACTTC.

The CDR3 coding sequence is TGTGCCAGCAGCTTAAGACTAGCGGCGGGGGGTAGCACAGATACGCAGTATTTT. Translated, it gives CASSLRLAAGGSTDTQYF. The chain has TRBV7-8 and TRBJ2-3; 9 nucleotides line up with TRBD2. The length of the CDR3 is 18 residues. The V gene end was trimmed by 2 bases and the J gene end by 0 bases; junction bases not matched to a gene: 9. Per germline, CDR1 SGHVS and CDR2 FQNEAQ. Complete variable domain (other parts from reference TRBV7-8 and TRBJ2-3): GAGVSQSPRYKVAKRGQDVALRCDPISGHVSLFWYQQALGQGPEFLTYFQNEAQLDKSGLPSDRFFAERPEGSVSTLKIQRTQQEDSAVYLCASSLRLAAGGSTDTQYFGPGTRLTVL.

This chain connects TRBV5-1 to TRBJ1-2; D possibly corresponds to TRBD1 (5 bases). The CDR3 consists of 15 residues. Trimming stripped 5 bases from V and 0 bases from J, with 14 bases between. The V gene's germline CDR1 is SGHRS and CDR2 YFSETQ. CDR3 amino acids: CASRPVDRANYGYTF. The CDR3, as DNA: TGCGCCAGCAGACCGGTCGACAGAGCTAACTATGGCTACACCTTC.

The chain recombines TRBV3-1 with TRBJ2-7, with D possibly TRBD1 on 6 matching bases. The V and J ends lost 4 bases and 2 bases respectively, with 15 bases between them. Germline CDR1 and CDR2: LGHDT and YNNKEL (reference sequence). This CDR3 has 15 amino acids. The CDR3 sequence: CASSPTDRATYEQYF. In DNA, the CDR3 is TGTGCCAGCAGCCCCACGGACAGAGCGACCTACGAGCAGTACTTC.

CDR3 region: CASGGIEAFF. The CDR3 nucleotides read TGTGCCTCAGGGGGCATAGAAGCTTTCTTT. The rearrangement uses TRBV19 and TRBJ1-1; 8 bases are a match to TRBD1. Germline values: CDR1 LNHDA, CDR2 SQIVND (reference sequence). With 11 bases clipped from V and 8 bases from J, the junction kept 4 bases outside the gene matches. CDR3 length equals 10 residues.

This clonotype was seen at least ten times. The chain recombines TRBV7-3 with TRBJ1-1, with D hard to call. From germline, CDR1 is SGHTA and CDR2 FQGTGA. V was trimmed by 2 bases and J by 3 bases, leaving 7 bases between them. CDR3 length: 13 amino acids. In DNA form, the CDR3 reads TGTGCCAGCAGCTTACAGGAGGACACTGAAGCTTTCTTT. It yields the protein CASSLQEDTEAFF. Together with reference TRBV7-3 and TRBJ1-1, the CDR3 gives the full variable domain: GAGVSQTPSNKVTEKGKYVELRCDPISGHTALYWYRQSLGQGPEFLIYFQGTGAADDSGLPNDRFFAVRPEGSVSTLKIQRTERGDSAVYLCASSLQEDTEAFFGQGTRLTVV.

This clonotype has just one count. This CDR3 is CASDPGTASYEQYF. CDR3 in DNA: TGTGCCAGCGACCCCGGGACAGCCTCCTACGAGCAGTACTTC. The chain employs TRBV28 and TRBJ2-7, with 7 bases identical to TRBD1. Germline values: CDR1 MDHEN, CDR2 SYDVKM. The V and J ends lost 8 bases and 0 bases, in that order; junction bases with no gene match: 7. The CDR3 is made up of 14 amino acids.

This clonotype was counted between two and nine times. V usage is TRBV12-3 or TRBV12-4 and J usage is TRBJ2-3, with D perhaps TRBD2 (6 bases). V was clipped by 6 bases and J by 7 bases, with 17 bases between them. This CDR3 is 14 amino acids long. CDR3 coding DNA: TGTGCCAGCAGACCCGGGCCCGGAGGGTATACGCAGTATTTT. Amino acids: CASRPGPGGYTQYF.

The table lists this clonotype with many counts. The CDR3 DNA follows: TGTGCCAGCAGCAGACACAAAGGACCCTCCTACGAGCAGTACTTC. Its protein product is CASSRHKGPSYEQYF. The V gene is TRBV6-5, the J gene TRBJ2-7; D unresolved. The CDR3 consists of 15 residues. V was pared by 6 bases and J by 0 bases, with 15 bases between. Germline V CDR1 and CDR2: MNHEY, SVGAGI.

This clonotype was detected only a few times. V gene TRBV12-3 or TRBV12-4 combines with J gene TRBJ1-2; D is unresolved. This CDR3 spans 12 amino acids. Between the trimmed V and J ends, which lost 6 bases and 3 bases, there was a span of 8 bases. CDR3: CASRAVDYGYTF. The CDR3 DNA follows: TGTGCCAGCAGGGCGGTGGACTATGGCTACACCTTC.

The chain has TRBV5-5 and TRBJ1-3; D is uncertain. Trimming stripped 2 bases from V and 0 bases from J, with 6 bases between. This CDR3 comprises 14 residues. Germline loops: CDR1 SGHKS, CDR2 YYEKEE (reference sequence). The CDR3 DNA sequence: TGTGCCAGCAGCTTACCGCTCTCTGGAAACACCATATATTTT. Its protein is CASSLPLSGNTIYF.

The chain has TRBV6-2 or TRBV6-3 and TRBJ2-5; possibly TRBD1 or TRBD2 for D (5 bases each). With 7 bases removed from V and 3 bases from J, the gap between germline ends came to 21 bases. The CDR3 consists of 16 residues. Per germline, CDR1 MNHEY and CDR2 SVGEGT. This CDR3 is CASTGWGRTGKETQYF. The CDR3, as DNA: TGTGCCAGCACTGGCTGGGGGAGAACGGGTAAAGAGACCCAGTACTTC.

This clonotype turned up a few times. This chain links TRBV20-1 with TRBJ1-5; D unresolved. Germline CDR1 and CDR2: DFQATT and SNEGSKA (reference sequence). The CDR3 sequence is 14 residues long. Trimming stripped 0 bases from V and 3 bases from J, with 9 bases between. CDR3 sequence reads: CSARDPRFNQPQHF. The CDR3 region has the DNA TGCAGTGCTAGAGATCCCAGGTTCAATCAGCCCCAGCATTTT.

The chain uses TRBV3-1 and TRBJ2-1, with 9 bases that match TRBD2. This CDR3 is 15 amino acids long. V lost 3 bases and J lost 7; bases outside the gene matches: 7. The germline CDR1 and CDR2 sequences are LGHDT and YNNKEL (reference sequence). CDR3 in amino acids: CASSQGGGVRNEQFF. The CDR3 DNA is TGTGCCAGCAGCCAGGGCGGGGGGGTGAGGAATGAGCAGTTCTTC.